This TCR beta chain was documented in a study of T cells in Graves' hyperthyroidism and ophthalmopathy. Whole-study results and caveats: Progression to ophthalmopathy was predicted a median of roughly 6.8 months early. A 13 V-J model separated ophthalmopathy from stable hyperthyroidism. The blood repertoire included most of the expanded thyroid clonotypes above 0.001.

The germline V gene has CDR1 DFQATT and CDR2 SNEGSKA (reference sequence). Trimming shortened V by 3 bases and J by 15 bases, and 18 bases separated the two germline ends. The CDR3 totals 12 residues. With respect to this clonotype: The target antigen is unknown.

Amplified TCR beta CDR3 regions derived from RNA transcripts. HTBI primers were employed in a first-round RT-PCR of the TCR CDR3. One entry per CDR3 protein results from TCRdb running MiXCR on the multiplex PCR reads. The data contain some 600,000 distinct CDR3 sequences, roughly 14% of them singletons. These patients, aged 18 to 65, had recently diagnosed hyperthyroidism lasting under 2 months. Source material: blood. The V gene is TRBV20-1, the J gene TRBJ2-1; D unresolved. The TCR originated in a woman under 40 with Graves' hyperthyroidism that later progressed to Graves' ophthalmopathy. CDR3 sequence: CSASLLSAYGFF. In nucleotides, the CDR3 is TGCAGTGCTAGCCTCCTCTCGGCCTACGGGTTCTTC.